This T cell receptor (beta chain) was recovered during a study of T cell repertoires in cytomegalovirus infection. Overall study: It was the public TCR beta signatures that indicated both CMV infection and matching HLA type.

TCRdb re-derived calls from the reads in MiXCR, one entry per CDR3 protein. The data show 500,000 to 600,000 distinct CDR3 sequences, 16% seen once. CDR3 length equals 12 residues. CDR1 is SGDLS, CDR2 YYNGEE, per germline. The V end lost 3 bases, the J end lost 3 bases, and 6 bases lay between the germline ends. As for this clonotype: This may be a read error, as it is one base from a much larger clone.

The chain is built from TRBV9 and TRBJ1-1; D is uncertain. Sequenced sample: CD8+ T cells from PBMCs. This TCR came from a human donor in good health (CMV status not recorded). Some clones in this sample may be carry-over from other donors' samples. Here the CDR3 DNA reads TGTGCCAGCAGCGACGGGGACACTGAAGCTTTCTTT. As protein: CASSDGDTEAFF.